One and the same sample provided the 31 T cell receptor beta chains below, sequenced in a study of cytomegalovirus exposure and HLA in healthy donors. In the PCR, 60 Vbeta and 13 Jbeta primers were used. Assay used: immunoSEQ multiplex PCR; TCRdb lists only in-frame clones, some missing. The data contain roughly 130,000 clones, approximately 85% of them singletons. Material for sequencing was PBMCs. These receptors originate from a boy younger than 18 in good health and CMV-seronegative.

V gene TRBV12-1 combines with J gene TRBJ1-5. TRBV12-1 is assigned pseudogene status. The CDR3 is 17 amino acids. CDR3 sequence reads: CASSFPDGDPSFQPQHF. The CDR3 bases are TGTGCCAGCAGCTTTCCTGACGGAGACCCTTCCTTTCAGCCCCAGCATTTT.

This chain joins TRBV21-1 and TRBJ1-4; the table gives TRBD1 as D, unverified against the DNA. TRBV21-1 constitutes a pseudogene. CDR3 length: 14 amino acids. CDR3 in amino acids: CASMTRTANEKLFF. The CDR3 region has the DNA TGTGCCAGCATGACAAGGACAGCAAATGAAAAACTGTTTTTT.

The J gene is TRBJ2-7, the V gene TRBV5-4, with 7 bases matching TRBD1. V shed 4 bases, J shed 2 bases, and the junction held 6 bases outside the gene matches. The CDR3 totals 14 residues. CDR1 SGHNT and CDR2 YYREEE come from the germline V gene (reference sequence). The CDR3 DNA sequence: TGTGCCAGCAGCCCTAGGGACAGAGCCTACGAGCAGTACTTC. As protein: CASSPRDRAYEQYF.

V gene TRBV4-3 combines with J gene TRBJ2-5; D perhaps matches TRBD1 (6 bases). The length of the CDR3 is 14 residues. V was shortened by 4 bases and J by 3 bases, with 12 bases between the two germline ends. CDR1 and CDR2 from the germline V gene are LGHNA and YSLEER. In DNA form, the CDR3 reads TGCGCCAGCAGCCTCCAGGGGTCGAAAGAGACCCAGTACTTC. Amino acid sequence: CASSLQGSKETQYF.

CDR3 loop: CASSSGISGNTIYF. CDR3 sequence (DNA): TGTGCCAGCAGCTCAGGGATCTCTGGAAACACCATATATTTT. V is TRBV9 and J is TRBJ1-3; the D gene is possibly TRBD1 (5 bases). With 4 bases removed from V and 0 bases from J, the gap between germline ends came to 8 bases. In germline, CDR1 is SGDLS, CDR2 YYNGEE. CDR3 length: 14 amino acids.

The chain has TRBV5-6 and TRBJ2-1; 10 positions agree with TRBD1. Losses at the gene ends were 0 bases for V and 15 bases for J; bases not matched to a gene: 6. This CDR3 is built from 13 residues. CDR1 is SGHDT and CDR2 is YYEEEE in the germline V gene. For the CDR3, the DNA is TGTGCCAGCAGCTTGGCGGGACAGGGGAATCCGTTCTTC. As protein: CASSLAGQGNPFF.

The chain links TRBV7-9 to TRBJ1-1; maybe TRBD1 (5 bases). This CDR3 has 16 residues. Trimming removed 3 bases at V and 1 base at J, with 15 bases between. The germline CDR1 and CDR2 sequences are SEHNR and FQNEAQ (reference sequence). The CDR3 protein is CASSLRTPQGNTEAFF. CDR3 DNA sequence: TGTGCCAGCAGCTTGAGGACACCGCAAGGGAACACTGAAGCTTTCTTT.

The DNA of the CDR3 is TGCGCCAGCAGCTTGGGGAGCTCGAGTAATAGCAATCAGCCCCAGCATTTT. Its translation: CASSLGSSSNSNQPQHF. The chain combines TRBV5-1 with TRBJ1-5, with D unresolved. Germline V gives CDR1 SGHRS, CDR2 YFSETQ. The CDR3 contains 17 residues. The V gene lost 0 bases and the J gene lost 0 bases, with 13 bases spanning the gap.

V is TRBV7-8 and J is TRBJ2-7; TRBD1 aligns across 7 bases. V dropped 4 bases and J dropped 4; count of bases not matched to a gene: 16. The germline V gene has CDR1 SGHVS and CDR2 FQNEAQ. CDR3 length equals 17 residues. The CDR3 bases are TGTGCCAGCAGCTCCACGGCAAACTCAGGGGGAAGTTACGAGCAGTACTTC. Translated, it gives CASSSTANSGGSYEQYF.

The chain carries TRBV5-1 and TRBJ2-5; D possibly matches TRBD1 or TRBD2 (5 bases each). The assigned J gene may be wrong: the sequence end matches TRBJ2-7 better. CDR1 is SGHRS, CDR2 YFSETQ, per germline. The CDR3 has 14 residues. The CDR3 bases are TGCGCCAGCAGCTTGGTGGCCGCTGGGGGCGAGCAGTACTTC. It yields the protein CASSLVAAGGEQYF.

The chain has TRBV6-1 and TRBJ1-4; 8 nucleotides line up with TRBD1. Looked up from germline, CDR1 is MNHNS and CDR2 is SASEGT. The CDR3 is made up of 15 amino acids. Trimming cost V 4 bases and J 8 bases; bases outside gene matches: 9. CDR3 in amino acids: CASSGPMTGAEKLFF. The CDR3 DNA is TGTGCCAGCAGTGGACCCATGACAGGGGCGGAAAAACTGTTTTTT.

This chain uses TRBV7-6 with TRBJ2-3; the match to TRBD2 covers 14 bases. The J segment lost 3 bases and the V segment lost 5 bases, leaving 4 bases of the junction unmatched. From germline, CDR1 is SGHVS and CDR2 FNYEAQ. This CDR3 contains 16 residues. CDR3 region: CASSPRTSGRTDTQYF. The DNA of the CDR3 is TGTGCCAGCAGCCCCAGGACTAGCGGGAGGACAGATACGCAGTATTTT.

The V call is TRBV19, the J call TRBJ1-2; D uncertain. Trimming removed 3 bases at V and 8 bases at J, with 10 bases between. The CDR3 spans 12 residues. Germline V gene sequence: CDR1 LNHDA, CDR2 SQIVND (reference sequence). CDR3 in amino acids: CASSIGYGGYTF. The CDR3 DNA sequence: TGTGCCAGTAGTATTGGGTACGGGGGCTACACCTTC.

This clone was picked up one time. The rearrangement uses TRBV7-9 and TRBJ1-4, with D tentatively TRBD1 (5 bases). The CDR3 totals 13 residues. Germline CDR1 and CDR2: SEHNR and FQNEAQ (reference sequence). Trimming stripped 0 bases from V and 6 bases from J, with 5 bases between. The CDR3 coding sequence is TGTGCCAGCAGCTTAGCAGGGGATGAAAAACTGTTTTTT. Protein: CASSLAGDEKLFF.

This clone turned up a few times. CDR3 sequence: CASSQDRLYEQYF. The CDR3 DNA sequence: TGTGCCAGCAGCCAAGACAGGCTCTACGAGCAGTACTTC. This rearrangement joins TRBV4-2 to TRBJ2-7; the D is unclear. Germline V CDR1 and CDR2: LGHNA, YNFKEQ. V lost 0 bases to trimming and J lost 3 bases, with 6 bases between them. The CDR3 consists of 13 residues.

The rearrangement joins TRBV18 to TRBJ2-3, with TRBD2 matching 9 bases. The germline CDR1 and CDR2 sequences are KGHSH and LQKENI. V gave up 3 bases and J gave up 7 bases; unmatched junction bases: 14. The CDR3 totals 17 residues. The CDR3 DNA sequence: TGTGCCAGCTCACCTTTTGGGGCGGCTAGCGGGGAGAATACGCAGTATTTT. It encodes CASSPFGAASGENTQYF.

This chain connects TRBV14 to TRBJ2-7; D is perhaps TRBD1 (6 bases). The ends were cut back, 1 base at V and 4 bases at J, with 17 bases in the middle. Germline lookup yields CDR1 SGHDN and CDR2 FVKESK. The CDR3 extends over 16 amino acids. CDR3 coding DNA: TGTGCCAGCAGCCAAGTCTTGGGGGCCGCGGTTTACGAGCAGTACTTC. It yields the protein CASSQVLGAAVYEQYF.

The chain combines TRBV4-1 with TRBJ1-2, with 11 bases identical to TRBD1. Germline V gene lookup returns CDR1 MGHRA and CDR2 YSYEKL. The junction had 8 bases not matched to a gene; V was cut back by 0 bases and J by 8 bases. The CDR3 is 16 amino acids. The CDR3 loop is CASSQEAGTGGQGYTF. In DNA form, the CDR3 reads TGCGCCAGCAGCCAAGAAGCCGGGACAGGGGGACAAGGCTACACCTTC.

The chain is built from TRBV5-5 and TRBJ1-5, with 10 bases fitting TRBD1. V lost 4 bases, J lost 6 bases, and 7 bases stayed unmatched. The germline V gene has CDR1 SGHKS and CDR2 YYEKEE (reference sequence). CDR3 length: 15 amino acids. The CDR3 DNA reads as TGTGCCAGCAGCCCGACAGGGGGCGGGACTCAGCCCCAGCATTTT. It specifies CASSPTGGGTQPQHF.

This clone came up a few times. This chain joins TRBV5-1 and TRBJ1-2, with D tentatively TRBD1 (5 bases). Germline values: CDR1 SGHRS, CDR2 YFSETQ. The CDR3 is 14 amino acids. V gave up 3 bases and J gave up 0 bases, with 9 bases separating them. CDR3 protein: CASSSGQTNYGYTF. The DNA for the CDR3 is TGCGCCAGCAGCTCAGGGCAAACTAACTATGGCTACACCTTC.

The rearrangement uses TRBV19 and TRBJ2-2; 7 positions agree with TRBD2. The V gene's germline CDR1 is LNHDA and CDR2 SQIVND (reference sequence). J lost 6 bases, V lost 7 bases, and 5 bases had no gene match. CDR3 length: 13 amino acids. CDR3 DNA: TGTGCCAGTAAAAGGGGAGGGCCCGGGGAGCTGTTTTTT. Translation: CASKRGGPGELFF.

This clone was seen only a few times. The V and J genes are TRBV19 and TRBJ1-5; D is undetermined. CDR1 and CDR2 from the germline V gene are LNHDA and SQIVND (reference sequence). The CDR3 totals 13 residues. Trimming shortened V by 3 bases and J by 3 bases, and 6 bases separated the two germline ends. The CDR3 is CASSIRDNQPQHF. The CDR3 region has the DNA TGTGCCAGTAGTATCCGGGACAATCAGCCCCAGCATTTT.

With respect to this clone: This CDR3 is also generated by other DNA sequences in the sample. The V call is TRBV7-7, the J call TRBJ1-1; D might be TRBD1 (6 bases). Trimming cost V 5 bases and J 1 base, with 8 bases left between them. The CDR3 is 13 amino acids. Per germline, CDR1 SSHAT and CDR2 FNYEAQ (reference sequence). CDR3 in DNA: TGTGCCAGCAGCCTGGGACAGAACACTGAAGCTTTCTTT. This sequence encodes CASSLGQNTEAFF.

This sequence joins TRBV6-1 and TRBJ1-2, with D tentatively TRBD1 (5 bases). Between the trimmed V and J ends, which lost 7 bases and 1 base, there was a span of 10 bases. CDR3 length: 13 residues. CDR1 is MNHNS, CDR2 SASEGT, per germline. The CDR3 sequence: CASTIDSNYGYTF. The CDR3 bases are TGTGCCAGCACCATAGACAGTAACTATGGCTACACCTTC.

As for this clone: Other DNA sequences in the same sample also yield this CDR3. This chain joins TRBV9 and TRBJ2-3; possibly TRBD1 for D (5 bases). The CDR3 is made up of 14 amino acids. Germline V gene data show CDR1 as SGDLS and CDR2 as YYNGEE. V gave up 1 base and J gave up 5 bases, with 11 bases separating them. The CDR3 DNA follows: TGTGCCAGCAGCGTAAATGTTCAGGGAGATACGCAGTATTTT. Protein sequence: CASSVNVQGDTQYF.

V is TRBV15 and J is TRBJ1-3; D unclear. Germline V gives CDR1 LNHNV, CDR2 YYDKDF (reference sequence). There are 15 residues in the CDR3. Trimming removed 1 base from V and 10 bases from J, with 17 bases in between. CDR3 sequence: CATSRVATSEETIYF. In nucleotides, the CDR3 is TGTGCCACCAGCAGAGTCGCCACGTCGGAGGAGACCATATATTTT.

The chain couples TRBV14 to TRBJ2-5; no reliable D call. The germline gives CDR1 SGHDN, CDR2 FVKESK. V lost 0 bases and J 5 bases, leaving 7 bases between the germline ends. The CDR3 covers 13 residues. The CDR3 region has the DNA TGTGCCAGCAGCCAAGATAGTTGGGAGACCCAGTACTTC. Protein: CASSQDSWETQYF.

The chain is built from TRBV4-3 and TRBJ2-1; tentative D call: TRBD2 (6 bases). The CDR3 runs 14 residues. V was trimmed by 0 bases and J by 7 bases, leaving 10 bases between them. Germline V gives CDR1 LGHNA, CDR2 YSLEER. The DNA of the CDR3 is TGCGCCAGCAGCCAAGAGTGGCGGGGTAATGAGCAGTTCTTC. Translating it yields CASSQEWRGNEQFF.

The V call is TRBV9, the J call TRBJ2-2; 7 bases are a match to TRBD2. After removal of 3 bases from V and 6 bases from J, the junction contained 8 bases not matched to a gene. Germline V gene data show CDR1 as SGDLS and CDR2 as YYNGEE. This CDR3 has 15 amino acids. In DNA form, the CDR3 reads TGTGCCAGCAGCGCTTCGGGGGGTACCTCCGGGGAGCTGTTTTTT. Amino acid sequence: CASSASGGTSGELFF.

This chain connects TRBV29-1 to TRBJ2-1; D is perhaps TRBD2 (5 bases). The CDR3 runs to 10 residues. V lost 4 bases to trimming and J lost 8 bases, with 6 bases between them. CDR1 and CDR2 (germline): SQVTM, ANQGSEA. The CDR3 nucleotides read TGCAGCGTTGGGGGAGATGAGCAGTTCTTC. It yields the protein CSVGGDEQFF.

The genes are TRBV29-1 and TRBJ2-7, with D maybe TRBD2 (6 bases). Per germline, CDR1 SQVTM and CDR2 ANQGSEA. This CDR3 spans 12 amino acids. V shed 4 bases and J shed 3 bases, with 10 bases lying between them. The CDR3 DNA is TGCAGCGTTGGGGAGGAGGGCTACGAGCAGTACTTC. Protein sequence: CSVGEEGYEQYF.